This is a list of T cell receptor beta chains from one sample in a study of T-cell memory formation after mild COVID-19. MiXCR was run by TCRdb on the 5' RACE reads, yielding one entry per CDR3 protein. This table holds approximately 410,000 distinct CDR3 sequences, roughly a quarter found once. Sequenced: PBMCs or a T cell subset sorted from them (not recorded which). The receptors originated from an adult woman who had mild COVID-19 (a few samples of this study predate the infection). Cell type and time point are not known. The CDR3 runs from the conserved cysteine through the conserved F or W. D genes are given only for firm matches. Some rows mark clone size as missing; the rest say once, few, many or name a class of expanded clone.

>TRBV20-1|.|.|14|TRBJ2-7
TGCAGTGCTAGAGAGAGGAGCGGGCCCTACGAGCAGTACTTC
CSARERSGPYEQYF
>TRBV29-1|.|.|14|TRBJ1-1
TGCAGCGTTGCAAACCCAGGGTTTGGGGCTGAAGCTTTCTTT
CSVANPGFGAEAFF
>TRBV11-2|few|TRBD2|21|TRBJ2-4
TGTGCCAGCAGCTCTAAACGGACTAGCGGGGGGGGTGTTACAGCCAAAAACATTCAGTACTTC
CASSSKRTSGGGVTAKNIQYF
>TRBV6-2/TRBV6-3|few|TRBD1|16|TRBJ2-7
TGTGCCAGCAGTTATCCCAGAGGACAGGGGCTCTACGAGCAGTACTTC
CASSYPRGQGLYEQYF
>TRBV12-3/TRBV12-4|few|.|14|TRBJ1-3
TGTGCCAGCAAACTTCCAAGCTCTGGAAACACCATATATTTT
CASKLPSSGNTIYF
>TRBV20-1|.|.|13|TRBJ2-3
TGCAGTGCTAGTCTGGGGGCACAAGATACGCAGTATTTT
CSASLGAQDTQYF
>TRBV11-2|few|.|17|TRBJ2-3
TGTGCCAGCAGCCGAACCCGGGCAGCAGGGGCTACAGATACGCAGTATTTT
CASSRTRAAGATDTQYF
>TRBV18|few|.|17|TRBJ2-3
TGTGCCAGCTCACCACCGGCCAGCGGATTGTCGACAGATACGCAGTATTTT
CASSPPASGLSTDTQYF
>TRBV5-1|.|TRBD1|15|TRBJ1-1
TGCGCCAGCAGCTTAAAACAGGGGGCATGGACTGAAGCTTTCTTT
CASSLKQGAWTEAFF
>TRBV4-3|many|.|16|TRBJ2-3
TGCGCCAGCAGCCAAGATGACGGGAGCCGTGGAGATACGCAGTATTTT
CASSQDDGSRGDTQYF
>TRBV12-3/TRBV12-4|.|.|11|TRBJ1-1
TGTGCCAGCAGTTTTGGTGTTGGTGCTTTCTTT
CASSFGVGAFF
>TRBV20-1|few|.|14|TRBJ2-7
TGCAGTGCTAGCTTCGCCGGGCCCCTAGACGAGCAGTACTTC
CSASFAGPLDEQYF
>TRBV7-9|.|TRBD2|15|TRBJ2-3
TGTGCCAGCAGCTTCATAGCGGGGGGCCGGGATACGCAGTATTTT
CASSFIAGGRDTQYF
>TRBV4-1|.|TRBD2|14|TRBJ2-3
TGCGCCAGCAGCCCAGGGGCGGGGGGATATACGCAGTATTTT
CASSPGAGGYTQYF
>TRBV19|.|TRBD1|18|TRBJ1-1
TGTGCCAGTAGTTCGAACCATGGGACAGCGGCCGTGAACACTGAAGCTTTCTTT
CASSSNHGTAAVNTEAFF
>TRBV4-2|.|.|15|TRBJ1-1
TGTGCCAGCAGCCAAGTGGGGCAGCGGGGCACTGAAGCTTTCTTT
CASSQVGQRGTEAFF
>TRBV7-9|many|.|17|TRBJ2-4
TGTGCCAGCTCGCGGAGCGGAGGGCCCGACGTTGTGGACATTCAGTACTTC
CASSRSGGPDVVDIQYF